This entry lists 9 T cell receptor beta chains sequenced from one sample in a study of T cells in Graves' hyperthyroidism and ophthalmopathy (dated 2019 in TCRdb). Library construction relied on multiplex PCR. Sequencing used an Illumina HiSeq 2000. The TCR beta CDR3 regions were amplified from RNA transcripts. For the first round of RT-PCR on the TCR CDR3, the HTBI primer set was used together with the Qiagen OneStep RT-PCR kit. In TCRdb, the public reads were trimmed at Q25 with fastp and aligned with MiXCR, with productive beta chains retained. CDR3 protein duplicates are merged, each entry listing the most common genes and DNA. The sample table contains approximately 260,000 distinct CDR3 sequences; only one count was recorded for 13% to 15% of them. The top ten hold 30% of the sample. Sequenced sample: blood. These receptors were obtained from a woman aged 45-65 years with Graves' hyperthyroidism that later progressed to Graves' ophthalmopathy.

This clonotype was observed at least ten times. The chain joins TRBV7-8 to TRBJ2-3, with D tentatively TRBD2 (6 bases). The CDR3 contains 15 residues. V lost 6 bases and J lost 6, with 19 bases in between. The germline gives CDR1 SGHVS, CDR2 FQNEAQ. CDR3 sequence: CASSLPRLGRDTQYF. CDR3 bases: TGTGCCAGCAGTTTACCGAGACTAGGACGGGATACGCAGTATTTT.

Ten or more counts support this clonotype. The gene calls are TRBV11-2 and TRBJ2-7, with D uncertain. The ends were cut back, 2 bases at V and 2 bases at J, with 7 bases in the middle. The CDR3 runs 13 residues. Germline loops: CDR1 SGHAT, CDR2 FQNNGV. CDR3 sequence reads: CASSLTGTYEQYF. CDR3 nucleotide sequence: TGTGCCAGCAGCTTAACTGGGACCTACGAGCAGTACTTC. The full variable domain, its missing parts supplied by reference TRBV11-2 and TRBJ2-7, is EAGVAQSPRYKIIEKRQSVAFWCNPISGHATLYWYQQILGQGPKLLIQFQNNGVVDDSQLPKDRFSAERLKGVDSTLKIQPAKLEDSAVYLCASSLTGTYEQYFGPGTRLTVT.

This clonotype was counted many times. The CDR3 region is CASSSGGAYEQYF. For the CDR3, the DNA is TGTGCCAGCTCCTCGGGGGGGGCGTACGAGCAGTACTTC. The chain has TRBV27 and TRBJ2-7, with 8 bases that match TRBD2. From germline, CDR1 is MNHEY and CDR2 SMNVEV (reference sequence). This CDR3 contains 13 residues. With 8 bases clipped from V and 4 bases from J, the junction kept 7 bases outside the gene matches.

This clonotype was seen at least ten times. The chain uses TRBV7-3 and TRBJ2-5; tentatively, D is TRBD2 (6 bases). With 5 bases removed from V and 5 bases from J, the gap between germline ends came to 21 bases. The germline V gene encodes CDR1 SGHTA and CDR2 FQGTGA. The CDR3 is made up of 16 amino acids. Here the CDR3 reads CASSLGGGMAWETQYF. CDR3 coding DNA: TGTGCCAGCAGCCTTGGAGGCGGGATGGCCTGGGAGACCCAGTACTTC.

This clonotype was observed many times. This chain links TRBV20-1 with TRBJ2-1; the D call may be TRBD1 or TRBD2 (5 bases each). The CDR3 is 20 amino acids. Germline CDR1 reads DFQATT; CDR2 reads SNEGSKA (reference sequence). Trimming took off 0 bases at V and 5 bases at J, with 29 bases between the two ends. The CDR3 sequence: CSARERGEYPLCPTDNEQFF. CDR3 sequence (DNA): TGCAGTGCTAGAGAGCGAGGGGAATATCCCCTATGCCCGACAGACAATGAGCAGTTCTTC.

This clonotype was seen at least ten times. The CDR3 DNA follows: TGTGCCAGCTCACCTCGGGCGGACGCGAACACCGGGGAGCTGTTTTTT. It codes for CASSPRADANTGELFF. The J gene is TRBJ2-2, the V gene TRBV18, with D uncertain. Between the trimmed V and J ends, which lost 3 bases and 0 bases, there was a span of 11 bases. The germline V gene has CDR1 KGHSH and CDR2 LQKENI. The CDR3 loop spans 16 amino acids.

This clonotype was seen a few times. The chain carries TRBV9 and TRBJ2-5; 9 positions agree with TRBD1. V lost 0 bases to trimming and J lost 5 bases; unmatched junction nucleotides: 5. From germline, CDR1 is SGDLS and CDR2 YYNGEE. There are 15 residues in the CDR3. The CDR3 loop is CASSVGQGGPETQYF. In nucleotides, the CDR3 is TGTGCCAGCAGCGTAGGACAGGGGGGCCCGGAGACCCAGTACTTC.

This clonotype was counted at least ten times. CDR3 region: CASSLGVGHGELFF. The CDR3 nucleotides are TGTGCCAGCAGTTTAGGGGTGGGCCACGGGGAGCTGTTTTTT. V is TRBV12-3 or TRBV12-4 and J is TRBJ2-2; unclear D gene. The CDR3 covers 14 residues. The V end lost 1 base, the J end lost 7 bases, and 10 bases lay between the germline ends.

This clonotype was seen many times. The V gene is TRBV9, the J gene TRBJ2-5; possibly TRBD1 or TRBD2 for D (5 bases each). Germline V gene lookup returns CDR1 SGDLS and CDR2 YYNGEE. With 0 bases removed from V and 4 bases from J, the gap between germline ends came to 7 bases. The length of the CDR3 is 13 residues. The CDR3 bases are TGTGCCAGCAGCGTAGAGGGGAGAGAGACCCAGTACTTC. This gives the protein CASSVEGRETQYF.